These T cell receptor beta chains were read from a single sample in a study of breast tumors, draining lymph nodes, adjacent tissues. One entry per CDR3 protein, called by TCRdb with MiXCR from the multiplex PCR reads. The sample includes roughly 80,000 distinct CDR3 sequences, roughly 19% of them seen just once. The sample taken for sequencing was axillary lymph node tissue. These receptor sequences come from a female donor with breast cancer. Some clones in this sample may be carry-over from other donors' samples. Each CDR3 is given with its conserved first and last residue. The D gene is left open where the match is weak. Size is omitted from some rows. Given values are once, few, many or a class for expanded clones.

d_gene: .
abundance: many
v_gene: TRBV29-1
j_gene: TRBJ2-7
CDR3aa: CSVDGGKSYEQYF
CDR3nt: TGCAGCGTTGATGGCGGGAAATCCTACGAGCAGTACTTC

d_gene: .
abundance: many
v_gene: TRBV7-8
j_gene: TRBJ1-2
CDR3aa: CASSLSYGKGYGYTF
CDR3nt: TGTGCCAGCAGCTTAAGTTACGGAAAAGGGTATGGCTACACCTTC

d_gene: TRBD1
abundance: many
v_gene: TRBV7-2
j_gene: TRBJ1-2
CDR3aa: CASSQTTGSYGYTF
CDR3nt: TGTGCCAGCAGCCAGACGACAGGGTCTTATGGCTACACCTTC

d_gene: TRBD2
abundance: .
v_gene: TRBV11-3
j_gene: TRBJ2-5
CDR3aa: CASSLGGRDWETQYF
CDR3nt: TGTGCCAGCAGCTTAGGCGGGAGGGACTGGGAGACCCAGTACTTC

d_gene: .
abundance: .
v_gene: TRBV6-2/TRBV6-3
j_gene: TRBJ1-1
CDR3aa: CASSRAGPNTEAFF
CDR3nt: TGTGCCAGCAGTCGGGCAGGGCCGAACACTGAAGCTTTCTTT

d_gene: .
abundance: many
v_gene: TRBV19
j_gene: TRBJ1-2
CDR3aa: CASSIQVSEGGYTF
CDR3nt: TGTGCCAGTAGTATCCAAGTCTCGGAGGGTGGCTACACCTTC

d_gene: .
abundance: many
v_gene: TRBV12-3/TRBV12-4
j_gene: TRBJ2-1
CDR3aa: CASSLTGRQFF
CDR3nt: TGTGCCAGCAGTTTGACGGGCAGGCAGTTCTTC

d_gene: .
abundance: few
v_gene: TRBV6-2/TRBV6-3
j_gene: TRBJ1-5
CDR3aa: CASSMVSRQPQHF
CDR3nt: TGTGCCAGCAGCATGGTCTCGCGTCAGCCCCAGCATTTT

d_gene: TRBD1
abundance: many
v_gene: TRBV10-3
j_gene: TRBJ1-2
CDR3aa: CAISTRDRVGYTF
CDR3nt: TGTGCCATCAGCACCCGGGACAGGGTGGGCTACACCTTC

d_gene: TRBD1
abundance: medium-sized
v_gene: TRBV29-1
j_gene: TRBJ2-5
CDR3aa: CSGKHRGLETQYF
CDR3nt: TGCAGCGGTAAACACAGGGGGCTGGAGACCCAGTACTTC

d_gene: .
abundance: many
v_gene: TRBV20-1
j_gene: TRBJ2-1
CDR3aa: CSARYGSAHNEQFF
CDR3nt: TGCAGTGCTAGATACGGGAGCGCACACAATGAGCAGTTCTTC

d_gene: TRBD2
abundance: many
v_gene: TRBV2
j_gene: TRBJ2-2
CDR3aa: CASREGLVNTGELFF
CDR3nt: TGTGCCTCGCGGGAGGGCCTAGTAAACACCGGGGAGCTGTTTTTT

d_gene: TRBD2
abundance: .
v_gene: TRBV4-1
j_gene: TRBJ2-1
CDR3aa: CASSPVAGGIYNEQFF
CDR3nt: TGCGCCAGCAGCCCTGTTGCGGGAGGGATTTACAATGAGCAGTTCTTC

d_gene: .
abundance: many
v_gene: TRBV19
j_gene: TRBJ1-3
CDR3aa: CASNDYGNTIYF
CDR3nt: TGTGCCAGTAATGACTACGGAAACACCATATATTTT

d_gene: TRBD1
abundance: many
v_gene: TRBV7-3
j_gene: TRBJ2-1
CDR3aa: CASSTNPPGQVYNEQFF
CDR3nt: TGTGCCAGCAGCACGAACCCTCCGGGACAGGTCTACAATGAGCAGTTCTTC

d_gene: .
abundance: .
v_gene: TRBV5-1
j_gene: TRBJ2-5
CDR3aa: CASSFYICSARVAGEVQETQYF
CDR3nt: .

d_gene: .
abundance: many
v_gene: TRBV19
j_gene: TRBJ1-5
CDR3aa: CATSDQASNQPQHF
CDR3nt: TGTGCCACCTCTGATCAGGCGAGCAATCAGCCCCAGCATTTT

d_gene: TRBD2
abundance: many
v_gene: TRBV9
j_gene: TRBJ2-1
CDR3aa: CASSVGRGEGTNNEQFF
CDR3nt: TGTGCCAGCAGCGTAGGCCGGGGGGAGGGCACCAACAATGAGCAGTTCTTC

d_gene: .
abundance: .
v_gene: TRBV7-3
j_gene: TRBJ2-2
CDR3aa: CASSLDRREIITGELFF
CDR3nt: TGTGCCAGCAGCTTGGACAGGAGGGAAATTATTACCGGGGAGCTGTTTTTT

d_gene: .
abundance: many
v_gene: TRBV3-1
j_gene: TRBJ1-6
CDR3aa: CASRARGSPLHF
CDR3nt: TGTGCCAGCAGGGCCAGGGGATCACCCCTCCACTTT

d_gene: .
abundance: .
v_gene: TRBV28
j_gene: TRBJ2-7
CDR3aa: CASNKGGGSYEQYF
CDR3nt: TGTGCCAGCAATAAGGGGGGAGGCTCCTACGAGCAGTACTTC

d_gene: TRBD1
abundance: many
v_gene: TRBV20-1
j_gene: TRBJ1-5
CDR3aa: CSATGWDRGTGQPQHF
CDR3nt: TGCAGTGCTACAGGATGGGACAGGGGAACGGGCCAGCCCCAGCATTTT

d_gene: .
abundance: many
v_gene: TRBV5-5
j_gene: TRBJ1-3
CDR3aa: CASSYAYSGNTIYF
CDR3nt: TGTGCCAGCAGCTATGCTTATAGTGGAAACACCATATATTTT

d_gene: .
abundance: many
v_gene: TRBV19
j_gene: TRBJ1-5
CDR3aa: CASSIDLSNQPQHF
CDR3nt: TGTGCCAGTAGTATAGATCTTAGCAATCAGCCCCAGCATTTT

d_gene: TRBD2
abundance: many
v_gene: TRBV16
j_gene: TRBJ2-7
CDR3aa: CASSQLAGGGEQYF
CDR3nt: TGTGCCAGCAGCCAACTAGCGGGAGGAGGAGAGCAGTACTTC

d_gene: TRBD2
abundance: many
v_gene: TRBV4-2
j_gene: TRBJ2-3
CDR3aa: CASSLSLAGGDTDTQYF
CDR3nt: TGTGCCAGCAGCCTAAGTCTAGCGGGGGGTGACACAGATACGCAGTATTTT

d_gene: TRBD2
abundance: many
v_gene: TRBV6-6
j_gene: TRBJ2-1
CDR3aa: CASTPPGLAGGEQFF
CDR3nt: TGTGCCAGCACCCCGCCGGGACTAGCGGGAGGGGAGCAGTTCTTC

d_gene: .
abundance: many
v_gene: TRBV20-1
j_gene: TRBJ2-7
CDR3aa: CSAKRGGNEQYF
CDR3nt: TGCAGTGCCAAAAGAGGGGGGAACGAGCAGTACTTC

d_gene: .
abundance: few
v_gene: TRBV28
j_gene: TRBJ1-5
CDR3aa: CASTLSRSPQHF
CDR3nt: TGTGCCAGCACCCTGTCACGGTCGCCCCAGCATTTT

d_gene: TRBD1
abundance: many
v_gene: TRBV6-1
j_gene: TRBJ2-7
CDR3aa: CASRTGIRNYEQYF
CDR3nt: TGTGCCAGCAGGACAGGGATAAGGAACTACGAGCAGTACTTC

d_gene: .
abundance: many
v_gene: TRBV3-1
j_gene: TRBJ2-7
CDR3aa: CASSQQGEQYF
CDR3nt: TGTGCCAGCAGCCAACAGGGCGAGCAGTACTTC

d_gene: .
abundance: many
v_gene: TRBV5-6
j_gene: TRBJ1-6
CDR3aa: CASSTGRYNSPLHF
CDR3nt: TGTGCCAGCAGCACTGGACGGTATAATTCACCCCTCCACTTT

d_gene: TRBD2
abundance: many
v_gene: TRBV9
j_gene: TRBJ2-3
CDR3aa: CASSVGAGGATDTQYF
CDR3nt: TGTGCCAGCAGCGTAGGTGCGGGAGGGGCAACAGATACGCAGTATTTT

d_gene: .
abundance: many
v_gene: TRBV2
j_gene: TRBJ1-6
CDR3aa: CASSVSAKDNSPLHF
CDR3nt: TGTGCCAGCAGTGTGTCGGCGAAGGATAATTCACCCCTCCACTTT

d_gene: TRBD2
abundance: many
v_gene: TRBV2
j_gene: TRBJ2-2
CDR3aa: CASTAISAGGPGELFF
CDR3nt: TGTGCCAGCACCGCTATCTCCGCGGGGGGGCCCGGGGAGCTGTTTTTT

d_gene: .
abundance: few
v_gene: TRBV6-6
j_gene: TRBJ1-1
CDR3aa: CASSSGNTEAFF
CDR3nt: TGTGCCAGCAGTTCGGGGAACACTGAAGCTTTCTTT

d_gene: .
abundance: .
v_gene: TRBV18
j_gene: TRBJ1-2
CDR3aa: CASSQTMGLEYGYTF
CDR3nt: TGTGCCAGCTCACAGACAATGGGCTTGGAGTATGGCTACACCTTC

d_gene: .
abundance: many
v_gene: TRBV19
j_gene: TRBJ2-7
CDR3aa: CASSMAGSVPYEQYF
CDR3nt: TGTGCCAGTAGTATGGCCGGGAGCGTCCCCTACGAGCAGTACTTC